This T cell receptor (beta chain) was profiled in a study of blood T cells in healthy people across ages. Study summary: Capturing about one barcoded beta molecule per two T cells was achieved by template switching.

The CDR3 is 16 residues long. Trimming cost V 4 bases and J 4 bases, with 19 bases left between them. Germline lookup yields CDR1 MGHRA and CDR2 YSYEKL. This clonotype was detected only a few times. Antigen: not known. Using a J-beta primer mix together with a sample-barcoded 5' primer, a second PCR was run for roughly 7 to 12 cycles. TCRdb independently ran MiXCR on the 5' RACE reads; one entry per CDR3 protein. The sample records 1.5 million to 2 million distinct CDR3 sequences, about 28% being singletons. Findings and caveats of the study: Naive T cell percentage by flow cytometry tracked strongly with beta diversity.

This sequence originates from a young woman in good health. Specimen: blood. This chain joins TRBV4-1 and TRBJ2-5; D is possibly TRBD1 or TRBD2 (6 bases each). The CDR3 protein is CASSRGRGPFLETQYF. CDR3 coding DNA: TGCGCCAGCAGCCGAGGTCGGGGGCCCTTCCTAGAGACCCAGTACTTC.